This T cell receptor beta chain emerged from a study of blood T cell repertoires in COVID-19. This CDR3 has 15 residues. Germline trimming cut 3 bases from V and 0 bases from J; bases unmatched to any gene: 5. Germline V gene sequence: CDR1 SGHTS, CDR2 YDEGEE. In the original processing: Scientists estimated how many nucleated cells there were by amplifying reference gene primers. TCRdb's table, derived via immunoSEQ multiplex PCR, lists solely in-frame clones and lacks some. V, J and clone size were drawn from that table, and D and trimming were deduced from the DNA. The repertoire holds 200,000 to 250,000 clones, with roughly nine tenths as singletons.

This clonotype was sampled from a woman between 18 and 30 years old in a cohort exposed to, infected with or recovered from COVID-19 (not recorded which). The chain has TRBV5-8 and TRBJ2-5; TRBD2 agrees at 7 bases. The sample consisted of PBMCs or T cells enriched from blood (not recorded which). CDR3: CASSYASGYQETQYF. CDR3 DNA: TGTGCCAGCAGCTACGCTAGCGGCTACCAAGAGACCCAGTACTTC.